The sequence of this T cell receptor beta chain was determined in a study of blood T cell repertoires in COVID-19 (dated by TCRdb to 2018 to 2021). Looking at the study overall: For ImmuneRACE Cohort 3, a participant was defined as recovered based on two consecutive negative NP/OP PCR tests, clearance by a healthcare professional, or resolution of symptoms. Samples covering the acute and convalescent phases of COVID-19 were provided by collaborators in the United States, Italy and Spain. The material from the prospective study consisted of cDNA or gDNA derived from T cells, B-cell-depleted T cells, or PBMCs. The dataset comprised deeply sampled blood TCRbeta repertoires from subjects exposed to, actively infected with, or recovered from COVID-19. The repertoires were made available in a free public database intended to serve as a resource for research on the immune response to SARS-CoV-2. The samples were drawn from the first 160 participants of the ongoing ImmuneRACE study and from over a thousand subjects provided by 6 global collaborators. Nearly every sample came with metadata listing a de-identified subject ID, COVID-19 status, age in years and sex. Where HLA class I and class II types were available, the types were taken from metadata supplied by the sample provider, not from assay-based typing. What the work shows at the level of the full study, not this receptor alone: The amount of clinical and demographic metadata varied by source and participant and was provided uncurated.

In the case of this clone: Its antigen target is currently unknown. No base quality values were provided; no much bigger clone lies one nucleotide off.

The CDR3 spans 14 residues, from the cysteine through the phenylalanine. Only the CDR3 DNA stays, 42 bases, in frame from base 1. V lost 8 bases and J lost 0 bases, and the count of bases not matched to a germline gene is 0. Per the germline V gene, MGHRA is the CDR1 and YSYEKL is the CDR2. The immunoSEQ Assay, a bias-controlled multiplex PCR, was used to amplify TCRbeta CDR3 regions from genomic DNA. The study's processing was this. The number of nucleated cells in each sample was estimated by amplification of reference gene primers within the assay. Sequence reads were collapsed and filtered to measure the absolute abundance of every unique TCRbeta CDR3 rearrangement. Productive Simpson clonality was computed per sample as the square root of Simpson's diversity index over productive rearrangements. Not all clones reach the TCRdb copy of this immuneACCESS table, which keeps in-frame sequences only. Checked studies attribute under half of the gap to unresolved V genes and leave the rest unexplained. V and J calls and clone size come straight from that table; D and trimming were deduced from the DNA. The table for this sample lists under 150,000 clones; approximately 84% of them were counted only once. The top ten clonotypes cover about 4% of the sample.

Participants in the prospective study were aged roughly 18 to 100 years, lived in about two dozen United States geographic areas, and enrolled through a virtual design. To assign participants to cohorts, the prospective study relied on clinical history that participants themselves reported in a screening survey and a study questionnaire. In the prospective study, mobile phlebotomists collected whole blood, serum and a nasopharyngeal or oropharyngeal swab from each participant. Participants in the prospective study had the option to provide additional blood draws and questionnaires over a roughly two-month period. Blood samples from the prospective study were shipped frozen or at room temperature prior to DNA extraction.

The sequence derives from a man aged 50-60 years in a cohort exposed to, infected with or recovered from COVID-19 (not recorded which). The specimen was PBMCs or T cells enriched from blood (not recorded which). The V and J genes are TRBV4-1 and TRBJ2-2, and TRBD2 aligns with 10 junction nucleotides. CDR3 loop: CASGLAANTGELFF. The nucleotides read TGCGCCAGCGGACTAGCGGCGAACACCGGGGAGCTGTTTTTT.